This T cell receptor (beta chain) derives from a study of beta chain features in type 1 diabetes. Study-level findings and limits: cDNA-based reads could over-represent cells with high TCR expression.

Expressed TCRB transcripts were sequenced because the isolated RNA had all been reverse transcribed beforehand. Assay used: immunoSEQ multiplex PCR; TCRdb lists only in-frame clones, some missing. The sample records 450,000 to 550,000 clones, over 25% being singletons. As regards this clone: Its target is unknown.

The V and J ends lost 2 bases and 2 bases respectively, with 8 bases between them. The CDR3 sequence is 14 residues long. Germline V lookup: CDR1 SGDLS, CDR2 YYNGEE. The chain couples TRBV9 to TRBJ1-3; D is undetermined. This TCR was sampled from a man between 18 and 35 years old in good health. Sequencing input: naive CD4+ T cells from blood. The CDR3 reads CASSVEGAGNTIYF. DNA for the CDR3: TGTGCCAGCAGCGTCGAGGGAGCTGGAAACACCATATATTTT.